The rows below give T cell receptor beta chains drawn from one sample of a study of blood T cell repertoires in COVID-19. The method was immunoSEQ multiplex PCR; TCRdb's version includes in-frame clones alone and lacks a portion of them. This table has about 68,000 clones, around 83% appearing once. Sequences were obtained from peripheral blood. Receptors were obtained from a man older than 75 with acute or convalescent COVID-19. Each CDR3 is given without its conserved first and last residue. The D gene is left open where the match is weak.

v_call	d_call	cdr3_length	j_call	cdr3_aa
TRBV13	NA	16	TRBJ1-6	ASSLTGGDPAISSPLH
TRBV5-1	TRBD1	12	TRBJ1-4	ASSTRGPGEKLF
TRBV10-3	NA	12	TRBJ2-7	AISESAGSYEQY
TRBV6-5	NA	12	TRBJ2-5	ASRRDRFLETQY
TRBV6-6	TRBD1	12	TRBJ1-2	ASSSRQGESGYT
TRBV11-2	TRBD2	15	TRBJ2-5	ASSLGGLAGGTKTQY
TRBV30	TRBD1	11	TRBJ1-6	ARQTGDGSPLH
TRBV7-2	TRBD1	17	TRBJ1-3	ASSLAGTGGRYSGNTIY
TRBV10-3	NA	10	TRBJ2-3	AIGGVADTQY
TRBV18	TRBD2	14	TRBJ2-1	ASSTRTGGSYNEQF
TRBV28	TRBD2	15	TRBJ2-2	ASSFLAGGMDTGELF
TRBV19	NA	13	TRBJ1-5	ASTVVPYSNQPQH
TRBV4-2	NA	14	TRBJ1-5	ASSQVAGVSNQPQH
TRBV4-3	NA	20	TRBJ2-4	ASSQGGGIGSGVGVGKNIQY
TRBV5-4	TRBD2	13	TRBJ2-1	ASSSGTSTYNEQF
TRBV6-5	NA	13	TRBJ2-7	ASSYSANSLPEQY